This TCR beta chain stems from a study of blood T cell repertoires in COVID-19. For the study at large: Whether acute or convalescent, the COVID-19 samples came from the United States, Italy and Spain.

The count of this clone is one. Sequencing used immunoSEQ multiplex PCR; TCRdb keeps in-frame clones, though not all of them. The sample has about 80,000 clones, over 70% seen once. The sequencing input was peripheral blood. This receptor was identified in a woman in her thirties or forties with active or convalescent COVID-19.

The CDR3 sequence: CASSSYGGGLYEQYF. CDR3 nucleotide sequence: TGTGCCAGCAGTTCATACGGGGGGGGCCTCTACGAGCAGTACTTC. V usage is TRBV28 and J usage is TRBJ2-7; TRBD2 agrees at 8 bases. V lost 4 bases, J lost 3 bases, and 8 bases stayed unmatched. The CDR3 sequence is 15 residues long. Per the germline V gene, CDR1 is MDHEN and CDR2 is SYDVKM.